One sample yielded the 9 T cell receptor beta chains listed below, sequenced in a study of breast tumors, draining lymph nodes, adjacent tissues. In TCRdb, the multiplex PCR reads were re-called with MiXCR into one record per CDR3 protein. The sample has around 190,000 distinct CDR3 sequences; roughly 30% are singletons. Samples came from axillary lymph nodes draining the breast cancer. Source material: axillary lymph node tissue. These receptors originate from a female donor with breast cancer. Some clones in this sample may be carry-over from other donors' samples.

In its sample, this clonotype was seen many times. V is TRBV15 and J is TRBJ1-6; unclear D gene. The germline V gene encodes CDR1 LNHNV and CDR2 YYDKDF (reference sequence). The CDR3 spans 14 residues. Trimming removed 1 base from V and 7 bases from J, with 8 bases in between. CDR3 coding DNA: TGTGCCACCAGCAGAGGGGAGTTCAATTCACCCCTCCACTTT. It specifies CATSRGEFNSPLHF.

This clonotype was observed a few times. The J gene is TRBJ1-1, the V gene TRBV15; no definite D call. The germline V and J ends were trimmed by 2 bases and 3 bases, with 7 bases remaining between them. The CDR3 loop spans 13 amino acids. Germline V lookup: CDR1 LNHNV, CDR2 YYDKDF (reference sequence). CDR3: CATSRNRDTEAFF. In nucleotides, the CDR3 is TGTGCCACCAGCAGAAATCGGGACACTGAAGCTTTCTTT.

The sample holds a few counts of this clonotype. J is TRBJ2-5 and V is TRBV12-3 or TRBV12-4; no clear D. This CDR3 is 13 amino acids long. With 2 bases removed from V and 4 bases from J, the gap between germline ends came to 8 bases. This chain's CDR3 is CASSLNSRETQYF. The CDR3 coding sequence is TGTGCCAGCAGTTTAAACAGTCGAGAGACCCAGTACTTC.

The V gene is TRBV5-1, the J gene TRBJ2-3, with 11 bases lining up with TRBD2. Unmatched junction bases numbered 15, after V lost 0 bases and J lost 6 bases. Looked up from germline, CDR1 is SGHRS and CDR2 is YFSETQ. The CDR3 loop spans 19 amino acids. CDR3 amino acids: CASSLDVKVAGGPFDTQYF. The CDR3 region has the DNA TGCGCCAGCAGCTTGGACGTGAAGGTAGCGGGGGGGCCTTTCGATACGCAGTATTTT.

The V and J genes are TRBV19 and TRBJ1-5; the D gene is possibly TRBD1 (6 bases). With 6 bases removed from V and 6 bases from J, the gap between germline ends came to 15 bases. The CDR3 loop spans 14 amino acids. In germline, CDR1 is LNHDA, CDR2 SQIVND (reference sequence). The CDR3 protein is CASSLTGLLQPQHF. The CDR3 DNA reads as TGTGCCAGTAGCCTTACAGGGCTGCTTCAGCCCCAGCATTTT.

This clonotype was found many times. The CDR3 DNA follows: TGTGCCAGCAGTCTTAGCCTCTCTGGGGCCAACGTCCTGACTTTC. It is translated as CASSLSLSGANVLTF. The rearrangement joins TRBV5-5 to TRBJ2-6; D uncertain. In germline, CDR1 is SGHKS, CDR2 YYEKEE (reference sequence). The length of the CDR3 is 15 residues. V dropped 5 bases and J dropped 0 bases, with 9 bases sitting between them.

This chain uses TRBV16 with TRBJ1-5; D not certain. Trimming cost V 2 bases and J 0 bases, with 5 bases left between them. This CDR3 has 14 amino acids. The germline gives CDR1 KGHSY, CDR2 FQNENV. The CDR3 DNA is TGTGCCAGCAGCCAACAAAATAGCAATCAGCCCCAGCATTTT. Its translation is CASSQQNSNQPQHF.

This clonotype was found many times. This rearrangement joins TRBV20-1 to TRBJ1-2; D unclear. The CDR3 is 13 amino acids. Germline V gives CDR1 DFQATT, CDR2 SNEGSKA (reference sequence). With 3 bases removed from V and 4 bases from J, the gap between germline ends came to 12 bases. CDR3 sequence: CSARSALGYGYTF. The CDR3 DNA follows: TGCAGTGCTAGGTCCGCTCTAGGCTATGGCTACACCTTC.

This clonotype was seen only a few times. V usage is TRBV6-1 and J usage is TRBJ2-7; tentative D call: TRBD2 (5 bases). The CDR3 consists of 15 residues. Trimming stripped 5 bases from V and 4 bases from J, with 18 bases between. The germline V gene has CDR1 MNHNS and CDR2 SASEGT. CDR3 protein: CASSQLDTAGYEQYF. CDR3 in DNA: TGTGCCAGCAGTCAACTAGACACGGCTGGGTACGAGCAGTACTTC.